Presented here are 24 T cell receptor beta chains from one specimen sequenced in a study of T cells after yellow fever vaccination. Using its own MiXCR run on the 5' RACE reads, TCRdb lists one record per CDR3 protein. The sample includes roughly 45,000 distinct CDR3 sequences, approximately 6.3% of them seen just once. The material was PBMCs, either bulk or a sorted T-cell subset (CD4+, CD8+, memory, or dextramer-sorted; not recorded which), obtained 45 days after the yellow fever booster vaccination. The receptors here all came from a man aged 25-45 years who received the YFV17D yellow fever vaccine.

This clonotype was seen more than once but under ten times. This chain uses TRBV6-4 with TRBJ2-3, with 7 bases fitting TRBD1. This CDR3 spans 14 amino acids. Germline V gene sequence: CDR1 MRHNA, CDR2 SNTAGT. V shed 5 bases and J 1 base; nucleotides not matched to a gene: 3. This CDR3 is CASSRTGGTDTQYF. The CDR3, as DNA: TGTGCCAGCAGTCGAACAGGGGGCACAGATACGCAGTATTTT.

This clonotype has more than one count but fewer than ten. This chain connects TRBV27 to TRBJ1-1, with D uncertain. Per the germline V gene, CDR1 is MNHEY and CDR2 is SMNVEV (reference sequence). V was cut by 5 bases and J by 5 bases, with 12 bases left in between. This CDR3 comprises 13 residues. The CDR3 reads CASSTSAVTEAFF. The DNA of the CDR3 is TGTGCCAGCAGTACCTCAGCGGTAACTGAAGCTTTCTTT.

This clonotype was seen more than once but under ten times. The genes are TRBV20-1 and TRBJ2-7, with D hard to call. The germline V gene has CDR1 DFQATT and CDR2 SNEGSKA (reference sequence). There are 12 residues in the CDR3. V lost 1 base and J 4 bases, leaving 8 bases between the germline ends. CDR3 residues: CSARAFAYEQYF. The CDR3 DNA reads as TGCAGTGCTAGAGCTTTCGCTTACGAGCAGTACTTC.

There are a few counts of this clonotype. The gene calls are TRBV6-1 and TRBJ1-3; 7 positions match TRBD1. After removal of 5 bases from V and 0 bases from J, the junction contained 10 bases not matched to a gene. The CDR3 consists of 17 residues. Germline values: CDR1 MNHNS, CDR2 SASEGT. The DNA for the CDR3 is TGTGCCAGCAGTCGTCCCGGGACAGCGAGCTCTGGAAACACCATATATTTT. The encoded protein is CASSRPGTASSGNTIYF.

This clonotype was observed at least ten times. The chain is built from TRBV4-2 and TRBJ2-7; D remains unclear. Germline lookup yields CDR1 LGHNA and CDR2 YNFKEQ. V was pared by 1 base and J by 1 base, with 8 bases between. This CDR3 has 14 amino acids. The CDR3 here is CASSQARASYEQYF. The CDR3 DNA follows: TGTGCCAGCAGCCAAGCCCGTGCGTCCTACGAGCAGTACTTC.

This clonotype was picked up many times. This chain uses TRBV19 with TRBJ2-4; perhaps TRBD2 as D (6 bases). Per germline, CDR1 LNHDA and CDR2 SQIVND (reference sequence). With 10 bases removed from V and 4 bases from J, the gap between germline ends came to 17 bases. The CDR3 length is 14 residues. CDR3 bases: TGTGCCACCGTCGGAGGGCCAGCTAAAAACATTCAGTACTTC. Translation gives CATVGGPAKNIQYF.

This clonotype was detected many times. The chain carries TRBV19 and TRBJ2-1; D possibly corresponds to TRBD2 (6 bases). The CDR3 runs to 15 residues. Germline-derived CDR1 and CDR2 are LNHDA and SQIVND (reference sequence). Trimming took off 7 bases at V and 4 bases at J, with 17 bases between the two ends. Written as DNA, the CDR3 is TGTGCCAGTACTCCCCTCGGGACTTCTTACAATGAGCAGTTCTTC. The encoded protein is CASTPLGTSYNEQFF.

This clonotype has only a few counts. The chain combines TRBV6-1 with TRBJ1-4; perhaps TRBD1 as D (5 bases). CDR1 MNHNS and CDR2 SASEGT come from the germline V gene. This CDR3 is 14 amino acids long. Trimming took off 5 bases at V and 2 bases at J, with 9 bases between the two ends. DNA for the CDR3: TGTGCCAGCAGTCGGACAAGCACTAATGAAAAACTGTTTTTT. Amino acids: CASSRTSTNEKLFF.

This clonotype was seen more than once but under ten times. The chain uses TRBV7-3 and TRBJ2-3, with D possibly matching TRBD1 (6 bases). The CDR3 contains 13 residues. CDR1 is SGHTA, CDR2 FQGTGA, per germline. V lost 4 bases and J 3 bases, leaving 8 bases between the germline ends. DNA for the CDR3: TGTGCCAGCAGCTCGACAGGAACAGATACGCAGTATTTT. It is translated as CASSSTGTDTQYF.

This clonotype was seen more than once but under ten times. This chain joins TRBV5-1 and TRBJ2-7; 8 bases agree with TRBD1. Unmatched junction bases numbered 6, after V lost 2 bases and J lost 2 bases. The CDR3 is 15 amino acids. Looked up from germline, CDR1 is SGHRS and CDR2 is YFSETQ. The CDR3 coding sequence is TGCGCCAGCAGCTTCCTGGGGACAGGAGCCTACGAGCAGTACTTC. Protein sequence: CASSFLGTGAYEQYF.

This clonotype was recorded many times. The chain is built from TRBV6-2 or TRBV6-3 and TRBJ2-1, with a possible D match to TRBD2 (6 bases). CDR3 length: 12 amino acids. CDR1 is MNHEY and CDR2 is SVGEGT in the germline V gene. Trimming removed 6 bases from V and 14 bases from J, with 17 bases in between. The chain's CDR3 is CASSQDYRTEFF. In nucleotides, the CDR3 is TGTGCCAGCAGCCAGGACTACCGGACGGAGTTCTTC.

This clonotype was recorded a few times. The rearrangement links TRBV5-1 to TRBJ1-1, with D perhaps matching TRBD1 (5 bases). The CDR3 is made up of 14 amino acids. The V gene's germline CDR1 is SGHRS and CDR2 YFSETQ. V lost 3 bases, J lost 3 bases, and 12 bases lay in between. CDR3 loop: CASSSVGGDTEAFF. In nucleotides, the CDR3 is TGCGCCAGCAGCTCTGTGGGGGGGGACACTGAAGCTTTCTTT.

This clonotype came up many times. The CDR3, as DNA: TGCGCCAGCAGCCAAGAAATAGGTGGGATTTACAATGAGCAGTTCTTC. Protein sequence: CASSQEIGGIYNEQFF. The chain joins TRBV4-3 to TRBJ2-1; D unresolved. Trimming left V 0 bases short and J 4 bases short, with 13 bases between. This CDR3 has 16 residues. Per germline, CDR1 LGHNA and CDR2 YSLEER.

Only a few counts were recorded for this clonotype. V is TRBV15 and J is TRBJ2-7, with D tentatively TRBD2 (6 bases). CDR3 size: 14 residues. V shed 3 bases and J shed 3 bases, with 12 bases lying between them. The germline gives CDR1 LNHNV, CDR2 YYDKDF (reference sequence). This chain's CDR3 is CATSSGTPGYEQYF. The DNA for the CDR3 is TGTGCCACCAGCAGCGGGACTCCAGGCTACGAGCAGTACTTC.

This clonotype was picked up many times. V usage is TRBV27 and J usage is TRBJ1-2, with TRBD1 matching over 9 bases. The germline gives CDR1 MNHEY, CDR2 SMNVEV (reference sequence). J lost 10 bases, V lost 6 bases, and 9 bases had no gene match. This CDR3 has 13 residues. For the CDR3, the DNA is TGTGCCAGCAGCCCTGGACAGGGGACCTCCTACACCTTC. This translates into CASSPGQGTSYTF.

The chain recombines TRBV30 with TRBJ1-3, with TRBD1 matching 7 bases. J was trimmed by 4 bases and V by 3 bases; bases with no gene match: 12. The CDR3 extends over 16 amino acids. The germline V gene encodes CDR1 GTSNPN and CDR2 SVGIG (reference sequence). CDR3 sequence reads: CAWRGGQARIGNTIYF. CDR3 DNA sequence: TGTGCCTGGAGGGGAGGACAGGCGCGAATCGGAAACACCATATATTTT.

Many counts were recorded for this clonotype. The chain joins TRBV7-9 to TRBJ1-1, with no clear D. CDR3 length: 14 residues. Germline CDR1 is SEHNR and CDR2 is FQNEAQ (reference sequence). Trimming cost V 3 bases and J 4 bases, with 12 bases left between them. This chain's CDR3 is CASSFGKMGTEAFF. The CDR3 nucleotides are TGTGCCAGCAGCTTCGGGAAGATGGGCACTGAAGCTTTCTTT.

This clonotype was seen only a few times. This chain connects TRBV27 to TRBJ1-1; perhaps TRBD1 as D (5 bases). Germline-derived CDR1 and CDR2 are MNHEY and SMNVEV (reference sequence). The CDR3 is made up of 14 amino acids. The V and J ends lost 1 base and 1 base respectively, with 7 bases between them. DNA for the CDR3: TGTGCCAGCAGTTTATGGGACTCGAACACTGAAGCTTTCTTT. Translating it yields CASSLWDSNTEAFF.

The sample holds a few counts of this clonotype. J is TRBJ2-4 and V is TRBV18, with 8 bases fitting TRBD2. After removal of 3 bases from V and 8 bases from J, the junction contained 12 bases not matched to a gene. CDR1 is KGHSH and CDR2 is LQKENI in the germline V gene. The CDR3 consists of 16 residues. This chain's CDR3 is CASSPPVAGRGDIQYF. In DNA form, the CDR3 reads TGTGCCAGCTCACCTCCTGTAGCGGGAAGGGGGGACATTCAGTACTTC.

This clonotype was counted at least ten times. This chain joins TRBV18 and TRBJ2-7; TRBD1 is a possible D gene (6 bases). Germline CDR1 reads KGHSH; CDR2 reads LQKENI. The CDR3 has 12 residues. Trimming shortened V by 6 bases and J by 5 bases, and 11 bases separated the two germline ends. For the CDR3, the DNA is TGTGCCAGCTCCCCAAACAGGGACGAGCAGTACTTC. Its translation: CASSPNRDEQYF.

This clonotype was observed a few times. The V call is TRBV7-8, the J call TRBJ2-7; the match to TRBD1 covers 12 bases. This CDR3 is built from 17 residues. The ends lost 4 bases at V and 6 bases at J; junction bases unmatched: 13. Per germline, CDR1 SGHVS and CDR2 FQNEAQ. The CDR3 sequence: CASSSFASGTGGLEQYF. CDR3 nucleotides: TGTGCCAGCAGCTCATTCGCCTCCGGGACAGGGGGCCTCGAGCAGTACTTC.

There are many counts of this clonotype. The chain couples TRBV5-1 to TRBJ2-7; D gene unclear. The V end was cut by 0 bases, the J end by 4 bases, with 11 bases between. Germline lookup yields CDR1 SGHRS and CDR2 YFSETQ. The CDR3 length is 14 residues. The CDR3 reads CASSLEGSEYEQYF. CDR3 in DNA: TGCGCCAGCAGCTTGGAGGGATCGGAATACGAGCAGTACTTC.

The table lists this clonotype with a few counts. The chain combines TRBV6-5 with TRBJ2-5; D is unresolved. CDR1 is MNHEY and CDR2 is SVGAGI in the germline V gene. This CDR3 contains 12 residues. V was clipped by 6 bases and J by 7 bases, with 12 bases between them. The CDR3 loop reads CASRAGPGTQYF. The CDR3 nucleotides are TGTGCCAGCAGAGCCGGGCCCGGGACCCAGTACTTC.

This clonotype was counted ten times or more. V gene TRBV2 combines with J gene TRBJ2-2, with D perhaps matching TRBD1 (5 bases). Trimming cost V 0 bases and J 2 bases, with 7 bases left between them. There are 15 residues in the CDR3. Germline V gene lookup returns CDR1 SNHLY and CDR2 FYNNEI. The CDR3, as DNA: TGTGCCAGCAGTGAAGCCAGGGCTAACACCGGGGAGCTGTTTTTT. This gives the protein CASSEARANTGELFF.